Below, 32 T cell receptor beta chains from the same sample are listed, as sequenced in a study of identifying expanded T cells in peripheral blood. The repertoire was sequenced with immunoSEQ multiplex PCR; TCRdb's copy has only in-frame clones and lacks some. This table has approximately 100,000 clones, around 88% appearing once. Material for sequencing was blood. These receptors all come from a person aged 18 to 75 in good health.

The chain combines TRBV2 with TRBJ2-1; maybe TRBD1 (6 bases). Germline V gene data show CDR1 as SNHLY and CDR2 as FYNNEI. This CDR3 has 15 residues. The V end lost 6 bases, the J end lost 6 bases, and 18 bases lay between the germline ends. This CDR3 is CASSSGHMVGNEQFF. The DNA of the CDR3 is TGTGCCAGCAGCTCGGGACACATGGTAGGCAATGAGCAGTTCTTC.

The chain is built from TRBV19 and TRBJ2-3; perhaps TRBD2 as D (6 bases). The germline V gene has CDR1 LNHDA and CDR2 SQIVND (reference sequence). The CDR3 has 16 residues. The germline V and J ends were trimmed by 3 bases and 1 base, with 14 bases remaining between them. The CDR3: CASSIWLWGGTDTQYF. CDR3 in DNA: TGTGCCAGTAGTATTTGGCTTTGGGGGGGCACAGATACGCAGTATTTT.

The chain couples TRBV6-4 to TRBJ1-2; 7 nucleotides agree with TRBD1. V dropped 0 bases and J dropped 7; count of bases not matched to a gene: 5. Germline assignment: CDR1 MRHNA and CDR2 SNTAGT. This CDR3 contains 14 residues. CDR3 DNA sequence: TGTGCCAGCAGTGACTCGGAGGGGGCGCGTGGCTACACCTTC. Translating it yields CASSDSEGARGYTF.

The table lists this clone with a count of one. This chain links TRBV14 with TRBJ2-1; D is perhaps TRBD1 (6 bases). The CDR3 is made up of 12 amino acids. V was shortened by 4 bases and J by 8 bases, with 9 bases between the two germline ends. CDR1 and CDR2 (germline): SGHDN, FVKESK. The chain's CDR3 is CASSRGTYEQFF. CDR3 coding DNA: TGTGCCAGCAGCCGTGGGACATATGAGCAGTTCTTC.

This chain joins TRBV6-6 and TRBJ1-5, with a possible D match to TRBD1 (5 bases). Per the germline V gene, CDR1 is MNHNY and CDR2 is SVGAGI (reference sequence). This CDR3 contains 12 residues. Trimming removed 5 bases from V and 6 bases from J, with 8 bases in between. The CDR3 DNA is TGTGCCAGCAGTCCGACAGTTCAGCCCCAGCATTTT. Its protein is CASSPTVQPQHF.

The V gene is TRBV30, the J gene TRBJ1-4, with 7 nucleotides matching TRBD1. CDR3 size: 12 residues. Germline V CDR1 and CDR2: GTSNPN, SVGIG (reference sequence). V lost 5 bases and J lost 13; bases outside the gene matches: 10. The DNA of the CDR3 is TGTGCCTGGGCCGGAGGGGGCTATAGACTGTTTTTT. Translating it yields CAWAGGGYRLFF. The full variable domain, completed using reference TRBV30 and TRBJ1-4, is SQTIHQWPATLVQPVGSPLSLECTVEGTSNPNLYWYRQAAGRGLQLLFYSVGIGQISSEVPQNLSASRPQDRQFILSSKKLLLSDSGFYLCAWAGGGYRLFFGSGTQLSVL.

This sequence joins TRBV5-4 and TRBJ1-4, with 8 bases aligning to TRBD1. CDR1 SGHNT and CDR2 YYREEE come from the germline V gene (reference sequence). There are 14 residues in the CDR3. Unmatched junction bases numbered 7, after V lost 4 bases and J lost 8 bases. For the CDR3, the DNA is TGTGCCAGCAGCCCAGGGGGCCTAGAGGAAAAACTGTTTTTT. Its translation: CASSPGGLEEKLFF.

This clone was seen once. CDR3 nucleotides: TGTGCCAGCAGTTCTGTCACAGGGAGAAAAACCTTC. Translation gives CASSSVTGRKTF. V usage is TRBV6-5 and J usage is TRBJ1-2, with D possibly TRBD1 on 6 matching bases. CDR3 length: 12 amino acids. V shed 4 bases and J shed 14 bases, with 17 bases lying between them. Germline-derived CDR1 and CDR2 are MNHEY and SVGAGI.

J is TRBJ2-2 and V is TRBV6-5, with TRBD1 matching over 7 bases. CDR1 and CDR2 from the germline V gene are MNHEY and SVGAGI. With 6 bases clipped from V and 5 bases from J, the junction kept 9 bases outside the gene matches. This CDR3 region has 15 residues. The CDR3 DNA is TGTGCCAGCAGCCTCCAGGGGGTCCTAACCGGGGAGCTGTTTTTT. Translated, it gives CASSLQGVLTGELFF.

This chain joins TRBV4-3 and TRBJ2-3; 11 nucleotides agree with TRBD2. Germline assignment: CDR1 LGHNA and CDR2 YSLEER. J gave up 3 bases and V 0 bases, and 11 bases lay outside the gene matches. This CDR3 is 19 amino acids long. This CDR3 reads CASSQDRIAGGPGTDTQYF. For the CDR3, the DNA is TGCGCCAGCAGCCAAGATAGGATAGCGGGGGGGCCGGGTACAGATACGCAGTATTTT.

Remarks on this clone: Other DNA sequences in the sample encode the same CDR3. The chain has TRBV11-2 and TRBJ2-7, with D uncertain. Germline-derived CDR1 and CDR2 are SGHAT and FQNNGV. CDR3 length equals 13 residues. V lost 1 base and J 4 bases, leaving 8 bases between the germline ends. CDR3 region: CASSLGRAYEQYF. The CDR3 nucleotides are TGTGCCAGCAGCTTAGGTAGGGCTTACGAGCAGTACTTC.

The chain uses TRBV19 and TRBJ1-2; D possibly corresponds to TRBD1 (5 bases). This CDR3 has 13 residues. The ends were cut back, 8 bases at V and 6 bases at J, with 16 bases in the middle. CDR1 is LNHDA, CDR2 SQIVND, per germline (reference sequence). The CDR3: CASAAGQGHGYTF. The CDR3 nucleotides read TGTGCCAGTGCCGCGGGGCAGGGTCATGGCTACACCTTC.

The chain couples TRBV7-6 to TRBJ2-6; tentatively, D is TRBD1 (7 bases). Trimming pared 3 bases from V and 0 bases from J, leaving 9 bases between. Germline V gene sequence: CDR1 SGHVS, CDR2 FNYEAQ. CDR3 length: 16 residues. In DNA form, the CDR3 reads TGTGCCAGCAGCTTGGAGGGGGCCTCTGGGGCCAACGTCCTGACTTTC. This translates into CASSLEGASGANVLTF.

This chain links TRBV6-5 with TRBJ2-7, with TRBD1 identical over 10 bases. Germline CDR1 and CDR2: MNHEY and SVGAGI. The CDR3 consists of 14 residues. V shed 8 bases, J shed 1 base, and the junction held 5 bases outside the gene matches. As DNA, the CDR3 is TGTGCCAGCGGACAGGGGGTGTCGTCCTACGAGCAGTACTTC. It yields the protein CASGQGVSSYEQYF.

The chain employs TRBV19 and TRBJ2-2; perhaps TRBD2 as D (5 bases). Looked up from germline, CDR1 is LNHDA and CDR2 is SQIVND (reference sequence). V gave up 4 bases and J gave up 3 bases, with 21 bases separating them. The CDR3 is 18 amino acids. CDR3 loop: CASSKLRTFSKDTGELFF. The CDR3 nucleotides are TGTGCCAGTAGTAAACTAAGGACTTTCTCCAAGGACACCGGGGAGCTGTTTTTT.

The chain employs TRBV15 and TRBJ2-6; the D is unclear. Germline loops: CDR1 LNHNV, CDR2 YYDKDF (reference sequence). Deletions cut 0 bases from V and 2 bases from J, with 11 bases between. This CDR3 has 17 residues. The chain's CDR3 is CATSRDLWGAGANVLTF. CDR3 nucleotide sequence: TGTGCCACCAGCAGAGATTTGTGGGGTGCTGGGGCCAACGTCCTGACTTTC. The whole variable domain, remainder taken from reference TRBV15 and TRBJ2-6, is DAMVIQNPRYQVTQFGKPVTLSCSQTLNHNVMYWYQQKSSQAPKLLFHYYDKDFNNEADTPDNFQSRRPNTSFCFLDIRSPGLGDTAMYLCATSRDLWGAGANVLTFGAGSRLTVL.

V usage is TRBV10-3 and J usage is TRBJ1-1, with D perhaps TRBD1 (5 bases). Germline V gene lookup returns CDR1 ENHRY and CDR2 SYGVKD. CDR3 length equals 14 residues. V was pared by 7 bases and J by 0 bases, with 12 bases between. The CDR3 nucleotides read TGTGCCATCAACAAGCAGGGCTTGAACACTGAAGCTTTCTTT. Translation: CAINKQGLNTEAFF.

This chain links TRBV11-1 with TRBJ1-6; TRBD1 agrees at 10 bases. V trimming: 3 bases; J trimming: 8 bases; junction bases outside the gene matches: 4. Germline loops: CDR1 SGHAT, CDR2 FQDESV (reference sequence). CDR3 length equals 15 residues. The CDR3 DNA follows: TGTGCCAGCAGCTTGACAGGGGGCGCATATTCACCCCTCCACTTT. Amino acids: CASSLTGGAYSPLHF.

This clone was detected many times. The rearrangement links TRBV14 to TRBJ2-3; D gene uncertain. The CDR3 has 12 amino acids. The V end lost 0 bases, the J end lost 7 bases, and 5 bases lay between the germline ends. Germline CDR1 is SGHDN and CDR2 is FVKESK. This CDR3 is CASSQDRNTQYF. Written as DNA, the CDR3 is TGTGCCAGCAGCCAAGATAGGAATACGCAGTATTTT.

The chain employs TRBV6-6 and TRBJ1-5; D perhaps matches TRBD1 (6 bases). Germline V gives CDR1 MNHNY, CDR2 SVGAGI (reference sequence). The V gene lost 6 bases and the J gene lost 10 bases, with 13 bases spanning the gap. CDR3 length: 12 amino acids. This CDR3 is CASRHEGEPQHF. The DNA of the CDR3 is TGTGCCAGCAGACACGAGGGGGAACCCCAGCATTTT.

The chain employs TRBV7-2 and TRBJ2-1; D perhaps matches TRBD2 (5 bases). CDR3 length: 13 amino acids. Germline assignment: CDR1 SGHTA and CDR2 FQGNSA. Trimming left V 5 bases short and J 15 bases short, with 20 bases between. DNA for the CDR3: TGTGCCAGCAGCACCACGAGGGCCGACGGGCGGTTCTTC. As protein: CASSTTRADGRFF.

This chain joins TRBV5-4 and TRBJ1-1; D remains unclear. CDR1 and CDR2 (germline): SGHNT, YYREEE (reference sequence). The CDR3 loop spans 11 amino acids. V lost 3 bases and J lost 6, with 6 bases in between. Here the CDR3 reads CASSSEAEAFF. CDR3 bases: TGTGCCAGCAGCTCCGAGGCTGAAGCTTTCTTT.

The chain has TRBV30 and TRBJ1-1, with 7 positions matching TRBD1. The CDR3 spans 14 residues. Trimming removed 2 bases from V and 9 bases from J; junction bases left unmatched: 12. Per germline, CDR1 GTSNPN and CDR2 SVGIG (reference sequence). CDR3 in amino acids: CAWSPSWDRLKAFF. CDR3 nucleotide sequence: TGTGCCTGGAGTCCATCTTGGGACAGACTGAAAGCTTTCTTT.

CDR3 bases: TGTGCCAGCGTGAACCAACCGCGGACTCTCAGGGCAGATACGCAGTATTTT. Encoded protein: CASVNQPRTLRADTQYF. The rearrangement uses TRBV21-1 and TRBJ2-3. TRBV21-1 is noted as a pseudogene. The CDR3 has 17 amino acids.

This clone was observed a handful of times. V gene TRBV5-8 combines with J gene TRBJ1-6, with no clear D. Per the germline V gene, CDR1 is SGHTS and CDR2 is YDEGEE. With 4 bases removed from V and 15 bases from J, the gap between germline ends came to 11 bases. The CDR3 runs to 11 residues. The CDR3 region has the DNA TGTGCCAGCAGCAAAACTGCCAACCTCCACTTT. Translated: CASSKTANLHF.

This chain connects TRBV6-5 to TRBJ1-1; D remains unclear. The V gene's germline CDR1 is MNHEY and CDR2 SVGAGI. The CDR3 consists of 15 residues. Between the trimmed V and J ends, which lost 2 bases and 1 base, there was a span of 11 bases. CDR3 region: CASSYPGLPNTEAFF. The DNA of the CDR3 is TGTGCCAGCAGTTACCCAGGACTGCCGAACACTGAAGCTTTCTTT.

The chain joins TRBV2 to TRBJ1-6; a weak D match, TRBD1 (5 bases). Trimming cost V 3 bases and J 9 bases, with 6 bases left between them. Per germline, CDR1 SNHLY and CDR2 FYNNEI. This CDR3 spans 12 amino acids. The CDR3 coding sequence is TGTGCCAGCAGTGACCAGGGTTCACCCCTCCACTTT. Translated: CASSDQGSPLHF.

The chain carries TRBV11-2 and TRBJ1-6; maybe TRBD1 (5 bases). Germline V gives CDR1 SGHAT, CDR2 FQNNGV. Trimming removed 5 bases from V and 8 bases from J, with 16 bases in between. CDR3 length equals 15 residues. CDR3 sequence (DNA): TGTGCCAGCAGCCAAGGGGCAGTGCAACATTCACCCCTCCACTTT. Amino acid sequence: CASSQGAVQHSPLHF.

The chain employs TRBV29-1 and TRBJ2-3; TRBD2 matches at 15 bases. Germline loops: CDR1 SQVTM, CDR2 ANQGSEA. V shed 5 bases and J 5 bases; nucleotides not matched to a gene: 5. This CDR3 is built from 15 residues. This CDR3 is CSVRTSGGVGDTQYF. The CDR3 DNA reads as TGCAGCGTTCGGACTAGCGGGGGGGTTGGAGATACGCAGTATTTT.

This sequence joins TRBV28 and TRBJ1-5, with D perhaps TRBD1 (5 bases). The germline V gene has CDR1 MDHEN and CDR2 SYDVKM. Trimming removed 7 bases at V and 4 bases at J, with 17 bases between. CDR3 length: 15 amino acids. This CDR3 is CASKGRGVGNQPQHF. CDR3 sequence (DNA): TGTGCCAGCAAAGGGCGGGGGGTAGGAAATCAGCCCCAGCATTTT.

The chain combines TRBV27 with TRBJ1-2; D may be TRBD1 (5 bases). The germline V gene has CDR1 MNHEY and CDR2 SMNVEV (reference sequence). Trimming cost V 2 bases and J 0 bases, with 16 bases left between them. CDR3 length: 17 amino acids. Written as DNA, the CDR3 is TGTGCCAGCAGTTTAAAACCGATCGGGGCGCCTAACTATGGCTACACCTTC. As protein: CASSLKPIGAPNYGYTF.

The V call is TRBV18, the J call TRBJ1-2; 7 bases are shared with TRBD1. V lost 6 bases, J lost 7 bases, and 11 bases stayed unmatched. Germline V lookup: CDR1 KGHSH, CDR2 LQKENI. CDR3 length: 14 residues. The DNA for the CDR3 is TGTGCCAGCTCTCCCTTCAGAGGGGGCAGTGGCTACACCTTC. Translation gives CASSPFRGGSGYTF.